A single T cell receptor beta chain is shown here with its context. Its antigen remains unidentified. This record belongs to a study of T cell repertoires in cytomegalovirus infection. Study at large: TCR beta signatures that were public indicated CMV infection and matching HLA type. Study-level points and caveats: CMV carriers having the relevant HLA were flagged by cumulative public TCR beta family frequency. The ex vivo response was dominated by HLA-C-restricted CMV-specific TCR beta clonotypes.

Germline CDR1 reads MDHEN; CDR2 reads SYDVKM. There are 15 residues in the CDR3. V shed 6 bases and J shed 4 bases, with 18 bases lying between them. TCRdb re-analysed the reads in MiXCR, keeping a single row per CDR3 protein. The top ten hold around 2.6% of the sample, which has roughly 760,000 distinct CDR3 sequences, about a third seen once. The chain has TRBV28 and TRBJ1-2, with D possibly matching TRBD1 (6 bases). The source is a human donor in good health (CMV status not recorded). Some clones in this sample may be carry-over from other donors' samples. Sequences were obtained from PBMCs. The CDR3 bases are TGTGCCAGCAGCCTTTCATGGGGGCAGGGCTATGGCTACACCTTC. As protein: CASSLSWGQGYGYTF.